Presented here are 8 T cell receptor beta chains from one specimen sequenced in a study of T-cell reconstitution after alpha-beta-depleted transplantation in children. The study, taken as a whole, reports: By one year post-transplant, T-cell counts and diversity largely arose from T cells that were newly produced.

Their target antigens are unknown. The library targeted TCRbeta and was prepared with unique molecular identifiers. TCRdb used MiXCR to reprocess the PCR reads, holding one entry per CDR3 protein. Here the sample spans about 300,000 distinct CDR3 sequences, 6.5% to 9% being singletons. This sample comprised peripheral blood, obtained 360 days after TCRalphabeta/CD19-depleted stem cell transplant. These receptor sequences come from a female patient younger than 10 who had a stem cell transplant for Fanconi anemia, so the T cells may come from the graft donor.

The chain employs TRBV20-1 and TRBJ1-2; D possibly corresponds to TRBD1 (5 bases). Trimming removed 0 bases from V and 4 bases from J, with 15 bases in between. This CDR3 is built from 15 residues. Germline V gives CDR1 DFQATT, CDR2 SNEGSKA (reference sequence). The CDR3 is CSARDQGQGVYGYTF. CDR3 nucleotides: TGCAGTGCTAGAGATCAAGGGCAGGGAGTCTATGGCTACACCTTC.

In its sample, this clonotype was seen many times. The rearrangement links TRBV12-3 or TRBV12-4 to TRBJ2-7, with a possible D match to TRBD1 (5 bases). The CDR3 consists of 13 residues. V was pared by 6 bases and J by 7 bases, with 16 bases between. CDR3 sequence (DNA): TGTGCCAGCAGCCACCCCTGGGGCCGGGAGCAGTACTTC. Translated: CASSHPWGREQYF.

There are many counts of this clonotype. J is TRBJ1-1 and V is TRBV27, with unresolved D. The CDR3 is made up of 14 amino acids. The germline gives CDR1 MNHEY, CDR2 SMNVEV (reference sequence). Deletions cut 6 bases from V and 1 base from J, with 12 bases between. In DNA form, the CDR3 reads TGTGCCAGCAGCCTGACACAAAGGAACACTGAAGCTTTCTTT. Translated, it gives CASSLTQRNTEAFF.

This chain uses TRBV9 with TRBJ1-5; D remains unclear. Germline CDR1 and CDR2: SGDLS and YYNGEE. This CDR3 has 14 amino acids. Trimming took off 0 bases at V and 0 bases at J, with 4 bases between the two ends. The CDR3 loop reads CASSVGNSNQPQHF. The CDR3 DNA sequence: TGTGCCAGCAGCGTAGGAAATAGCAATCAGCCCCAGCATTTT.

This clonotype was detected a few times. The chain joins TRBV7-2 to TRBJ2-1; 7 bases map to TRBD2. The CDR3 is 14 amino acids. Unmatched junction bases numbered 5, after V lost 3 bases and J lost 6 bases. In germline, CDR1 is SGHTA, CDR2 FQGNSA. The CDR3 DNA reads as TGTGCCAGCAGCTTCGGACTAGTCTCCAATGAGCAGTTCTTC. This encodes CASSFGLVSNEQFF. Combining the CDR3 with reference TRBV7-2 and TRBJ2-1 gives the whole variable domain GAGVSQSPSNKVTEKGKDVELRCDPISGHTALYWYRQSLGQGLEFLIYFQGNSAPDKSGLPSDRFSAERTGGSVSTLTIQRTQQEDSAVYLCASSFGLVSNEQFFGPGTRLTVL.

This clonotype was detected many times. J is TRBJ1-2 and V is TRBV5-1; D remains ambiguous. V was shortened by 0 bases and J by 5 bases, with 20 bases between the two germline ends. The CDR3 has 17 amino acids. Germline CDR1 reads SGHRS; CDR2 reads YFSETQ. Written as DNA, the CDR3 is TGCGCCAGCAGCTTGGGAAATCAACCCATCGCTCGGTATGGCTACACCTTC. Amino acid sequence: CASSLGNQPIARYGYTF.

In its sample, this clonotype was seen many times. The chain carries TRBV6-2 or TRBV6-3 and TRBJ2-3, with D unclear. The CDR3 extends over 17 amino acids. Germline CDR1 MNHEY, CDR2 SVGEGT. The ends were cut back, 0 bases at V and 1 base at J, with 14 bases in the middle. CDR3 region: CASSYSIPGYGTDTQYF. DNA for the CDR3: TGTGCCAGCAGTTACTCTATTCCTGGGTACGGCACAGATACGCAGTATTTT.

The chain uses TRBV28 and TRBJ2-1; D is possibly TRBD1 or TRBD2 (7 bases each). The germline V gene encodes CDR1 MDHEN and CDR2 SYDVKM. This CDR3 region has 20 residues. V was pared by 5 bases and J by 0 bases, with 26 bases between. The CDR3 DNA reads TGTGCCAGCAGTATTCTGGGGGCAACCAGGGGGGGCCGCTCCTACAATGAGCAGTTCTTC. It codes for CASSILGATRGGRSYNEQFF.